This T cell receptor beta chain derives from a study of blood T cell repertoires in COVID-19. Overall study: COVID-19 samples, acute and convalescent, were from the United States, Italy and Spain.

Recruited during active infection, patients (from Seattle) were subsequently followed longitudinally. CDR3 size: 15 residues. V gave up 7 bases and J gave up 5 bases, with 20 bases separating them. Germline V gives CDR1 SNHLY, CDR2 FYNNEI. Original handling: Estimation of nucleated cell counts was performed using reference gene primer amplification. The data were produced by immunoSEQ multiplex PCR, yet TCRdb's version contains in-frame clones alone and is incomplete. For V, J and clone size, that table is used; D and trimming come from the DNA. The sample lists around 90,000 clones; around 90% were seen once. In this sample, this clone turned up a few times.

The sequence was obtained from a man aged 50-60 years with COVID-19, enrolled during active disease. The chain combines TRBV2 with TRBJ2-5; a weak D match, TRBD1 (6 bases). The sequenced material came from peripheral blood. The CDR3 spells CASKGMSGGRETQYF. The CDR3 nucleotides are TGTGCCAGCAAGGGAATGAGTGGGGGCCGGGAGACCCAGTACTTC.